This is a list of T cell receptor beta chains from one sample in a study of blood T cells in healthy people across ages. Each CDR3 protein is one row after TCRdb ran MiXCR on the 5' RACE reads. The data contain about 570,000 distinct CDR3 sequences, over 25% of them singletons. This sample also appeared in a second study, on T cells of mothers and their children.

The sequencing sample was made of blood. The receptors here all came from a boy aged 2 to 10 in good health. Both conserved end residues are part of each CDR3. A D gene is named only where the DNA matches it firmly. For some rows the clone size is stated as once, few or many, or as a class when expanded; others skip it.

v_gene	j_gene	d_gene	len	abundance	CDR3aa	CDR3nt
TRBV9	TRBJ1-1	NA	15	once	CASSSPREGNTEAFF	TGTGCCAGCAGCTCCCCCCGGGAAGGGAACACTGAAGCTTTCTTT
TRBV5-8	TRBJ1-5	TRBD1	14	many	CASSGTGSNQPQHF	TGTGCCAGCAGCGGGACAGGTAGCAATCAGCCCCAGCATTTT
TRBV5-1	TRBJ1-4	NA	15	NA	CASSKGGQSKEKLFF	TGCGCCAGCAGCAAAGGGGGACAATCGAAGGAAAAACTGTTTTTT
TRBV10-3	TRBJ2-5	TRBD1	13	NA	CATRDREQETQYF	TGTGCCACCAGGGACAGGGAACAAGAGACCCAGTACTTC
TRBV6-2/TRBV6-3	TRBJ2-3	NA	13	few	CASSGGYTDTQYF	TGTGCCAGCAGTGGGGGGTACACAGATACGCAGTATTTT
TRBV7-2	TRBJ2-7	TRBD2	13	few	CASSHGLAYEQYF	TGTGCCAGCAGCCATGGACTAGCCTACGAGCAGTACTTC
TRBV20-1	TRBJ2-7	TRBD2	16	NA	CSAFLVDGAGGFSEYF	TGCAGTGCTTTCCTCGTAGATGGAGCGGGAGGGTTTTCAGAGTACTTC
TRBV6-1	TRBJ2-1	TRBD2	15	NA	CASKVVAGGPYEQFF	TGTGCCAGCAAGGTCGTAGCGGGAGGGCCCTATGAGCAGTTCTTC
TRBV18	TRBJ2-5	NA	14	few	CASSTEYGEETQYF	TGTGCCAGCTCAACAGAGTATGGGGAAGAGACCCAGTACTTC
TRBV4-3	TRBJ2-1	NA	12	NA	CASSTAYNEQFF	TGCGCCAGCAGCACGGCTTACAATGAGCAGTTCTTC
TRBV12-3/TRBV12-4	TRBJ1-4	NA	14	NA	CASRPQGLGEKLFF	TGTGCCAGCAGGCCCCAGGGGCTGGGAGAAAAACTGTTTTTT
TRBV20-1	TRBJ2-5	TRBD1	13	NA	CSAQQGMKETQYF	TGCAGTGCCCAACAGGGGATGAAGGAGACCCAGTACTTC
TRBV6-5	TRBJ1-6	NA	15	NA	CASSYSTPGRSPLHF	TGTGCCAGCAGTTACTCGACACCGGGTAGATCACCCCTCCACTTT
TRBV12-3/TRBV12-4	TRBJ2-7	TRBD1	14	NA	CASKLGQANYEQYF	TGTGCCAGCAAACTAGGACAGGCCAATTACGAGCAGTACTTC
TRBV11-2	TRBJ2-7	TRBD1	16	NA	CASSFTWDRETYEQYF	TGTGCCAGCAGCTTTACCTGGGACAGGGAAACCTACGAGCAGTACTTC
TRBV12-3/TRBV12-4	TRBJ2-3	TRBD2	14	NA	CASSLVAGGDTQYF	TGTGCCAGCAGTTTAGTAGCGGGGGGAGATACGCAGTATTTT
TRBV20-1	TRBJ2-3	TRBD2	17	few	CSAGGLAGGVVTDTQYF	TGCAGTGCTGGGGGACTAGCGGGGGGGGTCGTTACAGATACGCAGTATTTT
TRBV2	TRBJ2-5	NA	14	NA	CASSDILRLETQYF	TGTGCCAGCAGTGATATTCTCCGGCTGGAGACCCAGTACTTC
TRBV10-1	TRBJ2-3	NA	14	few	CASAQGHSTDTQYF	TGCGCCAGCGCGCAGGGCCATAGCACAGATACGCAGTATTTT
TRBV2	TRBJ2-7	NA	14	few	CASSELRGGGEQYF	TGTGCCAGCAGTGAATTAAGGGGGGGAGGCGAGCAGTACTTC
TRBV6-2/TRBV6-3	TRBJ1-2	NA	12	NA	CASSLRHSAETF	TGTGCCAGCAGTCTTCGACACTCCGCGGAGACCTTC
TRBV20-1	TRBJ1-4	NA	12	few	CSARDHNEKLFF	TGCAGTGCTAGAGATCACAATGAAAAACTGTTTTTT
TRBV5-1	TRBJ2-5	NA	15	many	CASSLDPGIAETQYF	TGCGCCAGCAGCTTGGATCCAGGGATAGCAGAGACCCAGTACTTC
TRBV20-1	TRBJ2-6	NA	15	NA	CSARDTSSGANVLTF	TGCAGTGCTAGAGATACCTCGTCTGGGGCCAACGTCCTGACTTTC
TRBV7-7	TRBJ2-7	TRBD2	15	NA	CASSPGLAGELAQYF	TGTGCCAGCAGCCCGGGACTAGCGGGAGAACTGGCGCAGTACTTC
TRBV20-1	TRBJ2-5	TRBD2	15	few	CSAPPLAGYQETQYF	TGCAGTGCCCCACCCTTAGCGGGATACCAAGAGACCCAGTACTTC
TRBV12-3/TRBV12-4	TRBJ1-3	NA	15	NA	CASSRRGSSGNTIYF	TGTGCCAGCAGTCGGCGGGGGAGCTCTGGAAACACCATATATTTT